The T cell receptor beta chain described here comes from a study of cytomegalovirus exposure and HLA in healthy donors. Regarding the study as a whole: An analysis was carried out later, and it reportedly showed fewer N-insertions in an Asian-associated ancestry cluster than the approximately 670-donor mean.

The CDR3 has 15 amino acids. The V gene lost 0 bases and the J gene lost 11 bases, with 20 bases spanning the gap. CDR1 and CDR2 (germline): SGHRS, YFSETQ. PCR primers comprised 60 Vbeta and 13 Jbeta primers. The assay was immunoSEQ multiplex PCR, and TCRdb's table has in-frame clones only and misses some. There are 55,000 to 80,000 clones in the sample; approximately 80% occur only once, and over 2.5% lies in the top ten. On this clone: Antigen: not known.

The sequencing sample was made of PBMCs. The chain has TRBV5-1 and TRBJ2-5; a weak D match, TRBD1 (5 bases). The sequence derives from a woman in her twenties or thirties in good health and CMV-seronegative. The CDR3 region has the DNA TGCGCCAGCAGCTTGGTCATGGGGCATTCGGTAGAACAGTACTTC. Its translation is CASSLVMGHSVEQYF.